Below, one TCR beta chain is given with its context. CDR3 size: 12 residues. The V and J ends lost 6 bases and 6 bases, in that order; junction bases with no gene match: 3. From germline, CDR1 is SNHLY and CDR2 FYNNEI. The record originates from a study of blood T cell repertoires in COVID-19. Study details: The cDNA or gDNA used as material had been derived from T cells, B-cell-depleted T cells, or PBMCs.

Per the original methods: Nucleated cell counts were estimated from reference gene primer amplification. Measured with immunoSEQ multiplex PCR; TCRdb has only the in-frame clones, and not every one. D and trimming were read from the DNA, whereas the V and J calls and clone size are those reported in that table. The sample has roughly 260,000 clones, 82% seen once. The material sequenced was peripheral blood. This clonotype was sampled from a woman at least 80 years old with active or convalescent COVID-19. The gene calls are TRBV2 and TRBJ2-3; TRBD1 agrees at 7 bases. CDR3: CASSVTGDTQYF. The CDR3 nucleotides read TGTGCCAGCAGCGTGACAGGGGATACGCAGTATTTT. The full variable domain, in which reference TRBV2 and TRBJ2-3 provide the parts outside the CDR3, is EPEVTQTPSHQVTQMGQEVILRCVPISNHLYFYWYRQILGQKVEFLVSFYNNEISEKSEIFDDQFSVERPDGSNFTLKIRSTKLEDSAMYFCASSVTGDTQYFGPGTRLTVL.